Shown below are 30 T cell receptor beta chains from a single sample sequenced in a study of cytomegalovirus exposure and HLA in healthy donors. Primers: 60 Vbeta forward and 13 Jbeta reverse. Assay used: immunoSEQ multiplex PCR; TCRdb lists only in-frame clones, some missing. The sample contains roughly 200,000 clones, 78% of which appear only once. The specimen sequenced was PBMCs. These receptors were taken from a female donor in good health and CMV-seronegative.

The chain couples TRBV27 to TRBJ2-7; D perhaps matches TRBD2 (5 bases). CDR1 and CDR2 (germline): MNHEY, SMNVEV (reference sequence). The V end lost 7 bases, the J end lost 1 base, and 11 bases lay between the germline ends. The CDR3 is 13 residues long. The chain's CDR3 is CASNSGLSYEQYF. The CDR3 region has the DNA TGTGCCAGCAACTCGGGGTTGTCCTACGAGCAGTACTTC.

This chain uses TRBV6-6 with TRBJ2-1, with D possibly being TRBD1 (5 bases). Trimming shortened V by 6 bases and J by 9 bases, and 12 bases separated the two germline ends. The CDR3 has 12 residues. Germline CDR1 MNHNY, CDR2 SVGAGI (reference sequence). The CDR3 region is CASSPLQGEQFF. CDR3 bases: TGTGCCAGCAGCCCCCTCCAGGGTGAGCAGTTCTTC.

The rearrangement uses TRBV30 and TRBJ1-1, with D possibly TRBD1 on 6 matching bases. This CDR3 is 14 amino acids long. Per germline, CDR1 GTSNPN and CDR2 SVGIG (reference sequence). The CDR3 reads CAWDGDTPNTEAFF. CDR3 nucleotides: TGTGCTTGGGACGGGGACACCCCGAACACTGAAGCTTTCTTT. Complete variable domain (other parts from reference TRBV30 and TRBJ1-1): SQTIHQWPATLVQPVGSPLSLECTVEGTSNPNLYWYRQAAGRGLQLLFYSVGIGQISSEVPQNLSASRPQDRQFILSSKKLLLSDSGFYLCAWDGDTPNTEAFFGQGTRLTVV.

The genes are TRBV10-3 and TRBJ2-1; D is possibly TRBD1 (7 bases). V was cut by 10 bases and J by 10 bases, with 23 bases left in between. Germline V gene sequence: CDR1 ENHRY, CDR2 SYGVKD. The CDR3 length is 14 residues. The CDR3 here is CATNVGGGFIEQFF. CDR3 in DNA: TGTGCCACCAACGTCGGAGGGGGCTTTATAGAGCAGTTCTTC.

This chain joins TRBV28 and TRBJ2-1; possible D gene TRBD2, 7 bases. The CDR3 length is 15 residues. From germline, CDR1 is MDHEN and CDR2 SYDVKM. Trimming cost V 3 bases and J 12 bases, with 21 bases left between them. The CDR3 DNA follows: TGTGCCAGCAGTTTTCGGGGGGCTACGGGGGCGAGGCAGTTCTTC. This encodes CASSFRGATGARQFF.

The rearrangement links TRBV27 to TRBJ1-2; perhaps TRBD1 as D (5 bases). The CDR3 covers 14 residues. The germline V gene encodes CDR1 MNHEY and CDR2 SMNVEV (reference sequence). The V end was cut by 6 bases, the J end by 5 bases, with 16 bases between. The CDR3 region is CASRPLGRVYGYTF. The CDR3 DNA sequence: TGTGCCAGCAGGCCCTTGGGCAGGGTTTATGGCTACACCTTC.

The gene calls are TRBV7-9 and TRBJ2-3, with 12 nucleotides matching TRBD2. The CDR3 spans 16 residues. Germline V gives CDR1 SEHNR, CDR2 FQNEAQ (reference sequence). Germline trimming cut 1 base from V and 5 bases from J; bases unmatched to any gene: 4. The CDR3: CASSLGTSGVGDTQYF. CDR3 bases: TGTGCCAGCAGCTTAGGGACTAGCGGGGTGGGAGATACGCAGTATTTT.

About this clone: The junction shows a germline mismatch at one end, possibly a read error. Other DNA sequences within the sample encode an identical CDR3. The chain carries TRBV7-9 and TRBJ2-7; D might be TRBD2 (6 bases). CDR1 and CDR2 from the germline V gene are SEHNR and FQNEAQ (reference sequence). CDR3 length: 15 residues. The CDR3 DNA reads TGTGCTAGCAGCTCTCTAGCGAAGAGCTCCTACGAGCAGTACTTC. It encodes CASSSLAKSSYEQYF.

V and J are TRBV25-1 and TRBJ1-3; the D gene is possibly TRBD1 (6 bases). Germline values: CDR1 MGHDK, CDR2 SYGVNS. CDR3 length: 15 amino acids. Trimming removed 1 base at V and 3 bases at J, with 10 bases between. The CDR3 sequence is CASSESTGFGNTIYF. CDR3 nucleotide sequence: TGTGCCAGCAGTGAATCTACAGGGTTTGGAAACACCATATATTTT. The full variable domain, in which reference TRBV25-1 and TRBJ1-3 provide the parts outside the CDR3, is EADIYQTPRYLVIGTGKKITLECSQTMGHDKMYWYQQDPGMELHLIHYSYGVNSTEKGDLSSESTVSRIRTEHFPLTLESARPSHTSQYLCASSESTGFGNTIYFGEGSWLTVV.

The chain couples TRBV30 to TRBJ2-2, with TRBD2 identical over 7 bases. The CDR3 is 14 amino acids. The V gene end was trimmed by 3 bases and the J gene end by 4 bases; junction bases not matched to a gene: 5. Germline CDR1 reads GTSNPN; CDR2 reads SVGIG (reference sequence). CDR3 sequence: CAWRWGGGTGELFF. The DNA of the CDR3 is TGTGCCTGGAGATGGGGGGGAGGCACCGGGGAGCTGTTTTTT.

V and J are TRBV7-9 and TRBJ2-2; D may be TRBD2 (6 bases). CDR3 length equals 17 residues. Germline values: CDR1 SEHNR, CDR2 FQNEAQ (reference sequence). V was clipped by 1 base and J by 2 bases, with 14 bases between them. The CDR3 sequence is CASSLVFPGTNTGELFF. CDR3 DNA: TGTGCCAGCAGCTTAGTTTTCCCGGGGACTAACACCGGGGAGCTGTTTTTT.

The chain employs TRBV5-1 and TRBJ1-1; weak D call: TRBD1 (5 bases). There are 15 residues in the CDR3. Trimming removed 0 bases from V and 3 bases from J, with 12 bases in between. Germline V gene data show CDR1 as SGHRS and CDR2 as YFSETQ. This chain's CDR3 is CASSLAWGGDTEAFF. The CDR3 DNA sequence: TGCGCCAGCAGCTTGGCTTGGGGGGGGGACACTGAAGCTTTCTTT. Complete variable domain (other parts from reference TRBV5-1 and TRBJ1-1): KAGVTQTPRYLIKTRGQQVTLSCSPISGHRSVSWYQQTPGQGLQFLFEYFSETQRNKGNFPGRFSGRQFSNSRSEMNVSTLELGDSALYLCASSLAWGGDTEAFFGQGTRLTVV.

The J gene is TRBJ2-7, the V gene TRBV6-5; no clear D. The CDR3 consists of 13 residues. Germline CDR1 and CDR2: MNHEY and SVGAGI. The ends were cut back, 3 bases at V and 4 bases at J, with 10 bases in the middle. CDR3 region: CASSYMASYEQYF. CDR3 sequence (DNA): TGTGCCAGCAGTTATATGGCCTCATACGAGCAGTACTTC.

This clone was detected once. This rearrangement joins TRBV7-2 to TRBJ2-5; TRBD2 matches at 10 bases. CDR1 SGHTA and CDR2 FQGNSA come from the germline V gene. The CDR3 runs 16 residues. The J segment lost 7 bases and the V segment lost 2 bases, leaving 10 bases of the junction unmatched. This CDR3 reads CASSLRAGGYGGTQYF. CDR3 coding DNA: TGTGCCAGCAGCTTACGAGCGGGAGGGTACGGGGGGACCCAGTACTTC.

V and J are TRBV6-1 and TRBJ1-3; D ambiguous. Deletions cut 6 bases from V and 11 bases from J, with 20 bases between. Germline lookup yields CDR1 MNHNS and CDR2 SASEGT. The CDR3 is 14 amino acids. DNA of the CDR3: TGTGCCAGCAGAGCGACAAGGAGGCCGACCTCCATATATTTT. This sequence encodes CASRATRRPTSIYF.

This clone was seen once. Germline is not matched at one junction end, which may reflect a read error. The V and J genes are TRBV27 and TRBJ2-1; 8 bases line up with TRBD2. The CDR3 runs to 12 residues. The germline V gene has CDR1 MNHEY and CDR2 SMNVEV (reference sequence). This chain's CDR3 is CASSLVAGRAIF. The CDR3 DNA sequence: TGTGCCAGCAGTTTAGTAGCGGGAAGAGCGATCTTC.

V gene TRBV5-5 combines with J gene TRBJ2-5, with 11 bases lining up with TRBD2. CDR1 and CDR2 (germline): SGHKS, YYEKEE (reference sequence). This CDR3 comprises 18 residues. Trimming cost V 4 bases and J 0 bases; bases outside gene matches: 11. The CDR3 region has the DNA TGTGCCAGCAGCCGGGTAACTCGACTAGCGGGACACCAAGAGACCCAGTACTTC. The encoded protein is CASSRVTRLAGHQETQYF.

The V gene is TRBV5-1, the J gene TRBJ2-1, with D maybe TRBD2 (6 bases). The CDR3 is 11 residues long. CDR1 and CDR2 from the germline V gene are SGHRS and YFSETQ. Trimming cost V 4 bases and J 7 bases, with 6 bases left between them. CDR3 DNA: TGCGCCAGCAGCCGGGGGAATGAGCAGTTCTTC. It codes for CASSRGNEQFF.

In its sample, this clone was seen once. The chain combines TRBV6-6 with TRBJ1-1; no clear D gene. Per germline, CDR1 MNHNY and CDR2 SVGAGI (reference sequence). The CDR3 sequence is 16 residues long. V was pared by 6 bases and J by 0 bases, with 17 bases between. CDR3 sequence reads: CASSQPTRSVNTEAFF. The CDR3 DNA follows: TGTGCCAGCAGCCAACCCACAAGAAGTGTGAACACTGAAGCTTTCTTT.

Concerning this clone: Distinct nucleotide sequences in the sample also encode this CDR3. This chain links TRBV7-9 with TRBJ2-1; a possible D gene is TRBD2 (6 bases). Germline V gene data show CDR1 as SEHNR and CDR2 as FQNEAQ (reference sequence). V was trimmed by 0 bases and J by 6 bases, leaving 9 bases between them. The CDR3 has 14 amino acids. The CDR3 nucleotides are TGTGCCAGCAGCTTAGCGGGAGGTCTCAATGAGCAGTTCTTC. Amino acid sequence: CASSLAGGLNEQFF.

The chain couples TRBV18 to TRBJ1-4; TRBD1 matches at 8 bases. The V gene end was trimmed by 4 bases and the J gene end by 7 bases; junction bases not matched to a gene: 8. Germline-derived CDR1 and CDR2 are KGHSH and LQKENI. The CDR3 runs 15 residues. This chain's CDR3 is CASSLPGQGGEKLFF. In DNA, the CDR3 is TGTGCCAGCTCACTGCCAGGACAGGGTGGTGAAAAACTGTTTTTT.

The gene calls are TRBV19 and TRBJ2-1, with a possible D match to TRBD1 (6 bases). Deletions cut 4 bases from V and 6 bases from J, with 13 bases between. Looked up from germline, CDR1 is LNHDA and CDR2 is SQIVND (reference sequence). The CDR3 consists of 14 residues. The CDR3 here is CASSNRVGGNEQFF. The CDR3 bases are TGTGCCAGTAGTAACAGGGTCGGTGGCAATGAGCAGTTCTTC.

CDR3 region: CATSRDVGSLAPLFF. In nucleotides, the CDR3 is TGTGCCACCAGCAGAGACGTAGGGAGTCTAGCGCCCCTGTTCTTC. The chain recombines TRBV15 with TRBJ2-1; D possibly corresponds to TRBD2 (6 bases). Germline loops: CDR1 LNHNV, CDR2 YYDKDF (reference sequence). The CDR3 extends over 15 amino acids. V dropped 0 bases and J dropped 15 bases, with 21 bases sitting between them.

The chain couples TRBV28 to TRBJ2-3; D remains ambiguous. CDR3 size: 12 residues. The V and J ends lost 6 bases and 8 bases respectively, with 12 bases between them. Germline V CDR1 and CDR2: MDHEN, SYDVKM. The CDR3 region is CASSRDSATQYF. The CDR3 region has the DNA TGTGCCAGCAGCCGAGACTCGGCTACGCAGTATTTT.

The chain recombines TRBV4-1 with TRBJ1-5; no reliable D call. V gave up 1 base and J gave up 2 bases, with 15 bases separating them. This CDR3 region has 17 residues. Per germline, CDR1 MGHRA and CDR2 YSYEKL. The CDR3 region is CASSQVAGLFGNQPQHF. CDR3 in DNA: TGCGCCAGCAGCCAAGTCGCAGGTCTTTTCGGCAATCAGCCCCAGCATTTT.

The chain couples TRBV5-1 to TRBJ2-7; the D gene is possibly TRBD2 (6 bases). The CDR3 covers 15 residues. Trimming stripped 3 bases from V and 4 bases from J, with 17 bases between. Per germline, CDR1 SGHRS and CDR2 YFSETQ. The CDR3 loop reads CASSSSWRESYEQYF. As DNA, the CDR3 is TGCGCCAGCAGCTCCTCATGGAGGGAGTCATACGAGCAGTACTTC. Together with reference TRBV5-1 and TRBJ2-7, the CDR3 gives the full variable domain: KAGVTQTPRYLIKTRGQQVTLSCSPISGHRSVSWYQQTPGQGLQFLFEYFSETQRNKGNFPGRFSGRQFSNSRSEMNVSTLELGDSALYLCASSSSWRESYEQYFGPGTRLTVT.

The genes are TRBV9 and TRBJ1-2; possible D gene TRBD1, 5 bases. Germline CDR1 and CDR2: SGDLS and YYNGEE. The CDR3 covers 14 residues. Trimming took off 6 bases at V and 2 bases at J, with 14 bases between the two ends. CDR3 coding DNA: TGTGCCAGCACCGGGGGGGAGTTAAACTATGGCTACACCTTC. It specifies CASTGGELNYGYTF.

J is TRBJ1-4 and V is TRBV18, with unresolved D. Germline assignment: CDR1 KGHSH and CDR2 LQKENI. The CDR3 runs 17 residues. V was clipped by 4 bases and J by 1 base, with 16 bases between them. This CDR3 is CASSLSHGRLTNEKLFF. CDR3 DNA sequence: TGTGCCAGCTCACTAAGTCACGGGAGACTAACTAATGAAAAACTGTTTTTT.

This CDR3 is CASSPWLAGGDTGELFF. In DNA, the CDR3 is TGTGCCAGCAGCCCCTGGCTAGCGGGAGGGGACACCGGGGAGCTGTTTTTT. The chain combines TRBV7-8 with TRBJ2-2, with TRBD2 matching over 12 bases. Looked up from germline, CDR1 is SGHVS and CDR2 is FQNEAQ. The CDR3 contains 17 residues. V was pared by 5 bases and J by 3 bases, with 7 bases of the junction left unmatched.

There are a few counts of this clone. This chain links TRBV20-1 with TRBJ2-5; possible D gene TRBD1, 5 bases. Trimming took 4 bases from V and 3 from J, leaving 6 bases between them. CDR1 and CDR2 (germline): DFQATT, SNEGSKA (reference sequence). This CDR3 comprises 11 residues. CDR3 loop: CSATGKETQYF. The CDR3 coding sequence is TGCAGTGCTACAGGGAAAGAGACCCAGTACTTC.